Listed below are T cell receptor beta chains from one sample, sequenced in a study of blood T cell repertoires in COVID-19. Some clones are missing from TCRdb's copy, which holds only in-frame ones; the method was immunoSEQ multiplex PCR. Of a few hundred thousand clones listed, about 89% were seen once; the top ten hold about 2.5%. The sequenced sample was peripheral blood. These receptors originate from a woman in her fifties or sixties with acute or convalescent COVID-19. Each CDR3 is given with its conserved first and last residue. The D gene is left open where the match is weak. Clone sizes are given selectively: once, few, many, or a class where the clone is expanded.

D gene: TRBD2; V gene: TRBV13; clone size: -; J gene: TRBJ2-7; CDR3 protein: CASSPIAGGYEQYF; CDR3 DNA: TGTGCCAGCAGCCCTATAGCGGGAGGTTACGAGCAGTACTTC
D gene: TRBD1; V gene: TRBV28; clone size: once; J gene: TRBJ2-7; CDR3 protein: CASSSVPRGQLYEQYF; CDR3 DNA: TGTGCCAGCAGTTCTGTTCCCAGGGGGCAACTATACGAGCAGTACTTC
D gene: TRBD1; V gene: TRBV6-4; clone size: -; J gene: TRBJ1-5; CDR3 protein: CASSDSEGTGNQPQHF; CDR3 DNA: TGTGCCAGCAGTGACTCGGAGGGGACAGGGAATCAGCCCCAGCATTTT
D gene: -; V gene: TRBV6-5; clone size: once; J gene: TRBJ1-1; CDR3 protein: CASSQDRRGNTEAFF; CDR3 DNA: TGTGCCAGCAGTCAGGACCGAAGGGGGAACACTGAAGCTTTCTTT
D gene: -; V gene: TRBV30; clone size: -; J gene: TRBJ1-4; CDR3 protein: CAWRNRLRFTTNEKLFF; CDR3 DNA: TGTGCCTGGAGAAACAGACTACGATTTACAACTAATGAAAAACTGTTTTTT
D gene: TRBD1; V gene: TRBV18; clone size: -; J gene: TRBJ1-1; CDR3 protein: CASSPGTANTEAFF; CDR3 DNA: TGTGCCAGCTCACCAGGGACAGCGAACACTGAAGCTTTCTTT
D gene: -; V gene: TRBV29-1; clone size: -; J gene: TRBJ2-7; CDR3 protein: CSVIGLRGGRIYEQYF; CDR3 DNA: TGCAGCGTTATTGGATTGAGGGGGGGAAGGATCTACGAGCAGTACTTC
D gene: -; V gene: TRBV6-6; clone size: -; J gene: TRBJ1-1; CDR3 protein: CASSYRGHHEAFF; CDR3 DNA: TGTGCCAGCAGTTACCGGGGACACCATGAAGCTTTCTTT
D gene: TRBD2; V gene: TRBV18; clone size: -; J gene: TRBJ2-2; CDR3 protein: CASSPSGLAGGELFF; CDR3 DNA: TGTGCCAGCTCACCATCTGGACTAGCGGGAGGGGAGCTGTTTTTT
D gene: TRBD1; V gene: TRBV28; clone size: few; J gene: TRBJ2-7; CDR3 protein: CASSLNDWTGRSYEQYF; CDR3 DNA: TGTGCCAGCAGTCTCAATGATTGGACAGGGAGAAGCTACGAGCAGTACTTC
D gene: TRBD2; V gene: TRBV3-1/TRBV3-2; clone size: -; J gene: TRBJ2-7; CDR3 protein: CASSQDSSGRTEQYF; CDR3 DNA: TGTGCCAGCAGCCAAGATTCCAGCGGGAGGACCGAGCAGTACTTC
D gene: -; V gene: TRBV6-5; clone size: -; J gene: TRBJ2-4; CDR3 protein: CASSYEAASNIQYF; CDR3 DNA: TGTGCCAGCAGTTACGAGGCAGCATCAAACATTCAGTACTTC
D gene: -; V gene: TRBV2; clone size: few; J gene: TRBJ1-6; CDR3 protein: CASLLDNNSPLHF; CDR3 DNA: TGTGCCAGCCTCCTGGACAATAATTCACCCCTCCACTTT
D gene: -; V gene: TRBV3-1/TRBV3-2; clone size: few; J gene: TRBJ1-1; CDR3 protein: CASSPLGGHTEAFF; CDR3 DNA: TGTGCCAGCAGCCCCCTCGGGGGTCACACTGAAGCTTTCTTT